This paragraph covers one TCR beta chain sequence. It lacks a known antigen. The record has no base qualities; no much larger clone is one base away. The receptor library was made with the immunoSEQ multiplex PCR assay. The published analysis was carried out like this. To diagnose cytomegalovirus status from the catalog of TCR beta chain sequences, a statistical classification framework was built. The source is immuneACCESS, and TCRdb retained only in-frame sequences with V and J called. Part of the clones is not carried over; for the studies checked, unresolved V genes explain less than half of this, and the remainder is unexplained. V and J calls and clone size are those listed in that table; D and trimming were worked out from the DNA. This sample has approximately 60,000 clones in its table, and over 90% of those were observed once. The top ten hold under 6.5% of the sample. The data are from a study of cytomegalovirus exposure and HLA in healthy donors (dated by TCRdb to 2015 to 2018). With respect to the entire study: According to a later analysis, the 120 or so validation repertoires were produced on the same platform as the 666 repertoires of the first cohort. The aim of the study was to test whether cataloging public T cell receptors could identify signatures of past pathogen exposure. Along with the roughly 700-subject first cohort, a separate validation cohort of some 130 different subjects was used. High-throughput TCR immunosequencing, statistical association of individual TCRs with disease status, and machine learning were combined to predict cytomegalovirus infection status. Results and caveats for the whole study, not just this receptor: Across donors, most TCR sequences were observed very rarely, whereas some public TCRs were present in many individuals. All 120 or so repertoires were used to score co-occurrence in the validation cohort in a later analysis, because that analysis had no HLA typing for the cohort. A total of roughly 160 TCR beta chains were listed by the study as associated with cytomegalovirus. In a later analysis, TCRs clustered in the first cohort were found to also tend to co-occur in the 110 or so validation repertoires, with 94% of cluster scores above 0. The authors suggested that the approach could potentially be generalized to other disease states and immunological phenotypes. A few of the identified cytomegalovirus-associated TCR beta chains were confirmed in vitro to be specific for cytomegalovirus antigens. In both the original and validation cohorts, the classifier was reported to diagnose cytomegalovirus status with high specificity and sensitivity.

Its CDR3 holds 20 amino acids, cysteine through phenylalanine. Only the CDR3 DNA stays, 60 bases, in frame from base 1. V loses 0 bases at its end and J loses 4 bases; junction bases beyond the gene matches: 17. From the germline V gene (reference sequence), CDR1 is LNHNV and CDR2 is YYDKDF. Donors formed part of the validation cohort, which comprised 120 subjects and was distinct from the first cohort of 670 or so subjects. The sample comprised PBMCs. The V and J segments used are TRBV15 and TRBJ2-3; 9 middle bases align to TRBD2. The TCR sequence derives from a woman aged 18-29 years in good health and CMV-seronegative. CDR3 protein: CATSRDRAGGGYWGSDTQYF. The DNA is as follows: TGTGCCACCAGCAGAGATAGAGCGGGGGGCGGTTATTGGGGGTCAGATACGCAGTATTTT.